This T cell receptor (beta chain) originates from a study of vaccination and CD4 T cells after COVID-19 (dated by TCRdb to between 2021 and 2022). General notes on the study: Convalescent patients had a positive SARS-CoV-2 result on nasal swab PCR, and of these patients, nine had mild disease and one had severe disease. The convalescent cohort included six males and four females, with two Hispanic individuals, seven Caucasians, two Asians and one multiracial person. Post-COVID blood samples from convalescent patients were collected a median of about 110 days after diagnosis, with a range of roughly 30 to 170 days. Post-vaccine blood samples were collected a median of about 66 days after the second vaccine dose, ranging from about 12 to 250 days. Overlapping spike peptide pools from SARS-CoV-2 and from the common cold coronaviruses HCoV-NL63, HCoV-OC43 and HCoV-229E were used as culture stimuli. Control cultures used a CEFX viral epitope pool as positive control, an HIV-1 Nef peptide pool as negative control, or no peptide. In around 9 COVID-19 convalescent patients and a handful of infection-naive healthy vaccine recipients, researchers compared the spike-specific CD4+ TCR repertoire from before mRNA vaccination with the repertoire from after. Participants received two doses of either the Pfizer-BioNTech BNT162b2 vaccine (n=8) or the Moderna mRNA-1273 vaccine (n=2). Points the paper makes about the study in general: In convalescent patients, a median roughly 86% of post-vaccine SARS-CoV-2-reactive clones were detected only after vaccination, suggesting vaccine-specific priming. The study included relatively few convalescent patients and did not analyze early timepoints after natural infection. Nearly all vaccine-specific clones in convalescent patients (304 of 307) were mono-reactive for SARS-CoV-2 spike rather than cross-reactive with common cold coronaviruses. The median count of SARS-CoV-2-reactive clonotypes went up from around 20 after infection to around 38 after vaccination, although the change was not significant.

CDR1 and CDR2 are drawn from the germline V gene (reference sequence): SGHKS, YYEKEE. CDR3 length: 13 amino acids, cysteine to phenylalanine. The entry retains the CDR3 DNA only, 39 bases that are in frame from base 1. V is shortened by 1 base, J by 2 bases, and the region joining them spans 6 bases. A note on this clonotype: What antigen it recognizes has not been identified. No much larger clonotype is one base removed from it; base qualities were not supplied.

The library was built by means of PCR. TCR sequencing of DNA from cultured CD4+ T cells used the Oncomine TCR Beta short-read assay at the Johns Hopkins FTIC core. Genomic DNA was extracted from the cultured CD4+ T cells with the QIAamp micro DNA kit. Oncomine TCR Beta libraries made from cultured CD4+ T cells were pooled using unique dual indexes and sequenced on an Illumina iSeq 100. The published analysis was carried out like this. Non-productive sequences were filtered out, and CDR3s that did not start with C, did not end with F or W, or were shorter than 7 amino acids were discarded. Antigen-specific clonotypes were identified with the MANAFEST web application by comparing peptide-stimulated wells with reference and other culture wells. For a clone to be called positive, the clone needed an FDR below 0.05, an odds ratio above 5, and a productive frequency above 0.1% in at least two of three replicate wells. Clonotypes that were significantly expanded in both SARS-CoV-2 spike wells and at least one common cold coronavirus spike condition were defined as cross-reactive. CDR3 homology was assessed with Levenshtein distances (stringdist) and unrooted phylogenetic trees (ape) in R version 3.6.1. TCRdb reran the public reads through fastp at Q25 and MiXCR, keeping productive beta chains. Every entry covers one CDR3 protein and lists the most common genes and DNA from its rows. These V and J calls are TCRdb output, not the study's own analysis. The sample profile shows around 10,000 distinct CDR3 sequences; around a third of them were found once. 7.5% to 9% of the sample rests with the top ten.

Explained via the paper, the treatment or condition label denotes: approximately nine-day PBMC culture with coronavirus spike peptide pools or control peptides (ViraFEST assay). The study used the ViraFEST assay, which expanded antigen-specific T cells with peptide pools and then identified expanded clonotypes by TCR sequencing. The convalescent patients' positive SARS-CoV-2 PCR tests fell between March and December 2020, which was before the Alpha, Beta and Delta variants emerged in the United States. Approximately 2.1 million PBMCs per well were cultured in IMDM with roughly 5% human AB serum and roughly 10 IU/ml IL-2, plus 10 ug/ml peptide pools. Half of the culture medium was replaced with fresh IL-2-containing medium on days 3 and 7. Once the cells had been in culture for 9 to 10 days, the EasySep CD4+ T cell isolation kit was used to isolate CD4+ T cells by negative selection. Ficoll-Paque Plus gradient centrifugation was used to isolate PBMCs from whole blood, and the isolated PBMCs were then either used fresh or cryopreserved at -140C. Each culture condition was generally run in triplicate wells.

Sequenced sample: CD4+ T cells from blood, cultured in vitro. The receptor's source is a human donor who had recovered from COVID-19. The chain is made from TRBV5-5 and TRBJ1-1; the D gene cannot be named for sure. CDR3 protein: CASSLIGNTEAFF. The sequenced DNA: TGTGCCAGCAGCTTGATTGGAAACACTGAAGCTTTCTTT.